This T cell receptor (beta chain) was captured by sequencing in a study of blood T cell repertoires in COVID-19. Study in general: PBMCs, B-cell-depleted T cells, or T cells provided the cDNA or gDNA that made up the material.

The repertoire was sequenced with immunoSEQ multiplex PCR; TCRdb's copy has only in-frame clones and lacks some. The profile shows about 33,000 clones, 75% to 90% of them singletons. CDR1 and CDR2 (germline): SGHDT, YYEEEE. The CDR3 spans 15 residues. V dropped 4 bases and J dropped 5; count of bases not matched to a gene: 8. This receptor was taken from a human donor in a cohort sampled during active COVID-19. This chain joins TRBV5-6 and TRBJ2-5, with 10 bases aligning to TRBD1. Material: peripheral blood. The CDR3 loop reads CASSNSGTGEETQYF. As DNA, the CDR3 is TGTGCCAGCAGCAATTCCGGGACAGGGGAGGAGACCCAGTACTTC.